The rows below give T cell receptor beta chains drawn from one sample of a study of T cell responses to AZD1222 COVID-19 vaccine. Generated by immunoSEQ multiplex PCR, the TCRdb table keeps only in-frame clones and is missing some. The sample contains some 140,000 clones, roughly 90% of which appear only once. This material consisted of peripheral blood, taken on day 0 of AZD1222 vaccination. These receptors were taken from an adult in good health. CDR3s include the opening cysteine and the closing phenylalanine or tryptophan. Fields, in order: D gene, J gene, CDR3 length, V gene, clone size, CDR3 protein, CDR3 DNA. The D gene is left open where the match is weak. Size values are once, few and many counts, or a class for expanded clones, and some rows have none.

>TRBD1|TRBJ2-1|14|TRBV30|.
CAWSSWTGGGEQFF
TGTGCCTGGAGTTCCTGGACAGGCGGTGGCGAGCAGTTCTTC
>.|TRBJ1-3|16|TRBV7-9|.
CASSLVGGSSGNTIYF
TGTGCCAGCAGCTTAGTTGGAGGTAGCTCTGGAAACACCATATATTTT
>TRBD2|TRBJ2-1|14|TRBV9|.
CASGLAWPGSEQFF
TGTGCCAGCGGACTAGCGTGGCCGGGTTCTGAGCAGTTCTTC
>TRBD1|TRBJ1-2|15|TRBV5-5|.
CASSPRTGAFYGYTF
TGTGCCAGCAGCCCCCGGACAGGGGCATTCTATGGCTACACCTTC
>.|TRBJ2-7|13|TRBV10-3|once
CAISEGALLEQYF
TGTGCCATCAGTGAGGGGGCACTCCTCGAGCAGTACTTC
>.|TRBJ2-5|14|TRBV9|.
CASSENDNQETQYF
TGTGCCAGCAGCGAGAACGATAACCAAGAGACCCAGTACTTC
>.|TRBJ2-5|14|TRBV9|.
CASSGGWPQETQYF
TGTGCCAGCAGCGGGGGATGGCCCCAAGAGACCCAGTACTTC
>TRBD1|TRBJ1-6|14|TRBV5-1|.
CASSIDREFSPLHF
TGCGCCAGCAGCATTGACAGGGAATTTTCACCCCTCCACTTT
>TRBD2|TRBJ2-3|17|TRBV3-1/TRBV3-2|.
CASSRVWVAGAVDTQYF
TGTGCCAGCAGCCGGGTATGGGTAGCGGGAGCTGTAGATACGCAGTATTTT
>TRBD2|TRBJ2-2|17|TRBV7-2|.
CASSLRLAGRNPGELFF
TGTGCCAGCAGCTTACGACTAGCGGGGAGAAATCCCGGGGAGCTGTTTTTT
>.|TRBJ1-1|13|TRBV12-3/TRBV12-4|.
CASSLNLNTEAFF
TGTGCCAGCAGTTTAAATCTGAACACTGAAGCTTTCTTT
>TRBD2|TRBJ2-7|13|TRBV11-2|.
CASSRAGATEQYF
TGTGCCAGCAGCCGAGCGGGAGCGACCGAGCAGTACTTC
>.|TRBJ1-2|14|TRBV25-1|.
CASSEGARSQGYTF
TGTGCCAGCAGTGAAGGGGCCCGCTCTCAGGGCTACACCTTC
>.|TRBJ2-3|15|TRBV10-3|.
CAISARGEGTDTQYF
TGTGCCATCAGTGCGAGGGGGGAGGGCACAGATACGCAGTATTTT
>TRBD2|TRBJ2-5|18|TRBV2|.
CASSGASGGLTYQETQYF
TGTGCCAGCAGTGGGGCTAGCGGGGGACTTACTTACCAAGAGACCCAGTACTTC
>.|TRBJ1-5|15|TRBV6-5|.
CATASKGYGNQPQHF
TGTGCCACCGCAAGTAAGGGTTATGGCAATCAGCCCCAGCATTTT
>.|TRBJ2-7|15|TRBV18|.
CASSQTKTSLREQYF
TGTGCCAGCTCACAAACGAAGACTAGTTTGCGCGAGCAGTACTTC
>TRBD2|TRBJ2-7|15|TRBV7-8|.
CASSLGYAGGSEQYF
TGTGCCAGCAGCTTAGGGTACGCGGGAGGTTCCGAGCAGTACTTC
>.|TRBJ2-7|15|TRBV4-3|.
CASSRTPVYSYEQYF
TGCGCCAGCAGCCGAACCCCCGTTTACTCCTACGAGCAGTACTTC
>.|TRBJ1-1|14|TRBV13|.
CASSPRGERTEAFF
TGTGCCAGCAGCCCCCGGGGGGAGAGAACTGAAGCTTTCTTT
>TRBD1|TRBJ2-2|17|TRBV19|.
CASSRGQGAVGTGELFF
TGTGCCAGTAGTAGGGGACAGGGGGCAGTTGGCACCGGGGAGCTGTTTTTT
>TRBD2|TRBJ2-1|16|TRBV5-1|.
CASTLAGVHGLAEQFF
TGCGCCAGCACACTAGCGGGAGTGCACGGACTGGCTGAGCAGTTCTTC
>TRBD1|TRBJ1-5|14|TRBV7-2|few
CASSANRGKQPQHF
TGTGCCAGCAGCGCAAACAGGGGAAAGCAGCCCCAGCATTTT
>TRBD1|TRBJ1-2|18|TRBV4-3|.
CASSQGSSGTGTNYGYTF
TGCGCCAGCAGCCAAGGATCTTCCGGGACAGGGACTAACTATGGCTACACCTTC
>.|TRBJ2-7|15|TRBV5-4|once
CASSLGGGGTYEQYF
TGTGCCAGCAGCTTGGGGGGCGGAGGGACCTACGAGCAGTACTTC
>.|TRBJ1-1|18|TRBV7-4|.
CASRVPGTAAEMNTEAFF
TGTGCCAGCAGGGTACCCGGGACGGCGGCCGAGATGAACACTGAAGCTTTCTTT
>TRBD1|TRBJ2-2|17|TRBV24-1|once
CATSDRTGSGVNGELFF
TGTGCCACCAGTGACCGGACAGGGAGTGGGGTGAACGGGGAGCTGTTTTTT
>TRBD2|TRBJ2-5|17|TRBV6-1|once
CASSDKASGRARETQYF
TGTGCCAGCAGTGATAAGGCTAGCGGGAGGGCCCGGGAGACCCAGTACTTC
>.|TRBJ2-3|13|TRBV12-3/TRBV12-4|.
CASSLEGLGTQYF
TGTGCCAGCAGTTTAGAGGGGTTGGGTACGCAGTATTTT
>.|TRBJ2-5|14|TRBV11-3|.
CASSLDLGFETQYF
TGTGCCAGCAGCTTAGATCTAGGTTTCGAGACCCAGTACTTC
>TRBD2|TRBJ2-2|16|TRBV9|.
CASSATGGRNTGELFF
TGTGCCAGCAGCGCCACCGGCGGGAGAAACACCGGGGAGCTGTTTTTT
>.|TRBJ2-1|13|TRBV30|.
CAWSVFSYNEQFF
TGTGCCTGGAGTGTATTCTCCTACAATGAGCAGTTCTTC
>TRBD2|TRBJ2-2|16|TRBV4-2|.
CASSRDSGSLTGELFF
TGTGCCAGCAGCCGCGATAGCGGGAGCCTCACCGGGGAGCTGTTTTTT
>TRBD1|TRBJ2-3|15|TRBV6-2/TRBV6-3|.
CASSFRTGGTDTQYF
TGTGCCAGCAGTTTCCGGACAGGGGGCACAGATACGCAGTATTTT
>.|TRBJ2-6|15|TRBV5-1|.
CASSLRSSGANVLTF
TGCGCCAGCAGCCTCAGGAGCTCTGGGGCCAACGTCCTGACTTTC
>.|TRBJ1-2|15|TRBV28|few
CASSNSLSISYGYTF
TGTGCCAGCAGTAACAGTTTATCAATTTCCTATGGCTACACCTTC
>.|TRBJ2-3|13|TRBV5-4|.
CASSLAGTDTQYF
TGTGCCAGCAGCTTGGCCGGCACAGATACGCAGTATTTT